The next 4 T cell receptor beta chains were all read from a single sample in a study of blood T cell repertoires in COVID-19. Using immunoSEQ multiplex PCR, the repertoire was profiled, and TCRdb retains in-frame clones only, with some absent. The repertoire holds about 150,000 clones, 65% to 85% seen once, with approximately 15% in the top ten. The sample comprised peripheral blood. Receptors were obtained from a woman at least 80 years old with acute or convalescent COVID-19.

This clone was picked up one time. The junction departs from germline at one end; a sequencing error may be responsible. The rearrangement links TRBV7-7 to TRBJ1-1; tentatively, D is TRBD1 (6 bases). CDR1 and CDR2 (germline): SSHAT, FNYEAQ (reference sequence). The CDR3 is made up of 12 amino acids. In nucleotides, the CDR3 is TGTGCTAGCAGGGGACAGAACACTGAAGCTTTCTTT. It translates to CASRGQNTEAFF.

The chain has TRBV27 and TRBJ2-3; 10 bases agree with TRBD2. In germline, CDR1 is MNHEY, CDR2 SMNVEV (reference sequence). With 3 bases clipped from V and 3 bases from J, the junction kept 3 bases outside the gene matches. The CDR3 runs 15 residues. CDR3 nucleotides: TGTGCCAGCAGTTTGGATAGCGGGAGGACAGATACGCAGTATTTT. This sequence encodes CASSLDSGRTDTQYF.

The rearrangement uses TRBV6-5 and TRBJ1-4; 7 bases match TRBD1. The CDR3 has 15 amino acids. The V gene's germline CDR1 is MNHEY and CDR2 SVGAGI. V was pared by 5 bases and J by 8 bases, with 11 bases of the junction left unmatched. CDR3 amino acids: CASSKTGAEWEKLFF. The CDR3 nucleotides read TGTGCCAGCAGTAAAACAGGGGCCGAATGGGAAAAACTGTTTTTT.

This sequence joins TRBV28 and TRBJ1-2; possible D gene TRBD1, 5 bases. V was cut by 2 bases and J by 7 bases, with 8 bases left in between. CDR1 is MDHEN, CDR2 SYDVKM, per germline. This CDR3 contains 12 residues. The CDR3 DNA follows: TGTGCCAGCAGTTTACAGGGAAGTGGCTACACCTTC. Translating gives CASSLQGSGYTF.